One and the same sample provided the 20 T cell receptor beta chains below, sequenced in a study of T cell repertoires in cytomegalovirus infection. TCRdb re-derived calls from the reads in MiXCR, one entry per CDR3 protein. Among some 300,000 distinct CDR3 sequences listed, about a sixth were seen once. The sequenced sample was PBMCs. The source of these receptors is a human donor in good health (CMV status not recorded). Some clones in this sample may be carry-over from other donors' samples.

This clonotype was detected a few times. V usage is TRBV14 and J usage is TRBJ2-2; TRBD1 aligns across 10 bases. The V gene end was trimmed by 4 bases and the J gene end by 3 bases; junction bases not matched to a gene: 5. This CDR3 spans 16 amino acids. Germline CDR1 SGHDN, CDR2 FVKESK. As DNA, the CDR3 is TGTGCCAGCAGCCGCATAGGGACAGGGGACACCGGGGAGCTGTTTTTT. This codes for CASSRIGTGDTGELFF.

The table lists this clonotype with a few counts. This chain joins TRBV15 and TRBJ2-5, with TRBD2 identical over 9 bases. This CDR3 region has 15 residues. Germline CDR1 reads LNHNV; CDR2 reads YYDKDF (reference sequence). The V and J ends lost 0 bases and 4 bases, in that order; junction bases with no gene match: 3. The CDR3 coding sequence is TGTGCCACCAGCAGAGACCCAGCGGGGGGAGAGACCCAGTACTTC. Protein: CATSRDPAGGETQYF.

The V and J genes are TRBV6-2 or TRBV6-3 and TRBJ2-3; 10 positions agree with TRBD1. The CDR3 spans 15 residues. Germline lookup yields CDR1 MNHEY and CDR2 SVGEGT. V shed 2 bases and J 3 bases; nucleotides not matched to a gene: 2. The CDR3 nucleotides read TGTGCCAGCAGTTACAGGGACAGGGGAACAGATACGCAGTATTTT. It codes for CASSYRDRGTDTQYF.

The gene calls are TRBV19 and TRBJ2-2; D might be TRBD1 (6 bases). The CDR3 consists of 15 residues. Germline V gene lookup returns CDR1 LNHDA and CDR2 SQIVND (reference sequence). V was clipped by 3 bases and J by 1 base, with 9 bases between them. The DNA for the CDR3 is TGTGCCAGTAGTATCCTGGACAGGAACACCGGGGAGCTGTTTTTT. It encodes CASSILDRNTGELFF.

This clonotype was found many times. The V gene is TRBV7-2, the J gene TRBJ2-7; 13 bases are shared with TRBD2. Germline loops: CDR1 SGHTA, CDR2 FQGNSA. The trim removed 1 base at V and 7 bases at J, leaving 4 bases unmatched. The CDR3 is 15 amino acids. The CDR3 loop is CASSLVGLAGTEQYF. The CDR3 nucleotides are TGTGCCAGCAGCTTAGTGGGACTAGCGGGGACAGAGCAGTACTTC.

This clonotype appeared many times. The chain links TRBV10-3 to TRBJ2-7, with D tentatively TRBD1 or TRBD2 (5 bases each). This CDR3 has 15 amino acids. V lost 3 bases to trimming and J lost 0 bases, with 12 bases between them. Per germline, CDR1 ENHRY and CDR2 SYGVKD. CDR3 DNA: TGTGCCATCAGTGACACAGAGGGGAGCTCCTACGAGCAGTACTTC. Translation gives CAISDTEGSSYEQYF.

The chain is built from TRBV2 and TRBJ2-3; the match to TRBD2 covers 8 bases. The CDR3 runs to 16 residues. V was pared by 4 bases and J by 1 base, with 7 bases of the junction left unmatched. Germline V gene sequence: CDR1 SNHLY, CDR2 FYNNEI. DNA for the CDR3: TGTGCCAGCAGTGCCGGGAGGGGCAGGGGCACAGATACGCAGTATTTT. This gives the protein CASSAGRGRGTDTQYF.

This clonotype was detected many times. The genes are TRBV10-3 and TRBJ1-2; D is undetermined. The V end was cut by 0 bases, the J end by 5 bases, with 7 bases between. CDR3 size: 13 residues. Germline V gene lookup returns CDR1 ENHRY and CDR2 SYGVKD. CDR3 region: CAISESSRYGYTF. The CDR3 DNA is TGTGCCATCAGTGAGTCATCGAGGTATGGCTACACCTTC.

This clonotype has ten or more counts. V gene TRBV7-2 combines with J gene TRBJ1-6; D is ambiguous. The V gene lost 2 bases and the J gene lost 12 bases, with 11 bases spanning the gap. Germline V gene sequence: CDR1 SGHTA, CDR2 FQGNSA. The CDR3 is 13 residues long. CDR3: CASSLYDYQPLHF. Here the CDR3 DNA reads TGTGCCAGCAGCTTATACGACTACCAACCCCTCCACTTT. Full variable domain (remainder filled in from reference TRBV7-2 and TRBJ1-6): GAGVSQSPSNKVTEKGKDVELRCDPISGHTALYWYRQSLGQGLEFLIYFQGNSAPDKSGLPSDRFSAERTGGSVSTLTIQRTQQEDSAVYLCASSLYDYQPLHFGNGTRLTVT.

This chain connects TRBV12-3 or TRBV12-4 to TRBJ1-1; 8 nucleotides match TRBD1. The CDR3 runs 14 residues. V lost 3 bases to trimming and J lost 4 bases; unmatched junction nucleotides: 4. Written as DNA, the CDR3 is TGTGCCAGCAGTTTGGACAGGGTGCGCACTGAAGCTTTCTTT. Translation gives CASSLDRVRTEAFF.

Notes on this clonotype: A much larger clone is a single base away; this may be a read error. The genes are TRBV7-2 and TRBJ2-1; 11 nucleotides line up with TRBD2. V shed 4 bases, J shed 10 bases, and the junction held 9 bases outside the gene matches. Germline V lookup: CDR1 SGHTA, CDR2 FQGNSA. CDR3 length: 15 residues. In nucleotides, the CDR3 is TGTGCCAGCAGCTCGTCTAGCGGGGGGCGGAAGGAGCAGTTCTTC. This translates into CASSSSSGGRKEQFF.

The chain is built from TRBV12-3 or TRBV12-4 and TRBJ2-7, with a possible D match to TRBD1 (6 bases). The CDR3 is 14 amino acids. Trimming pared 0 bases from V and 5 bases from J, leaving 11 bases between. CDR3 sequence reads: CASSLASTGNEQYF. Written as DNA, the CDR3 is TGTGCCAGCAGTTTAGCGAGTACAGGGAACGAGCAGTACTTC.

The rearrangement joins TRBV5-4 to TRBJ1-5, with D unclear. The CDR3 covers 13 residues. V was clipped by 0 bases and J by 4 bases, with 5 bases between them. Germline CDR1 and CDR2: SGHNT and YYREEE (reference sequence). The CDR3 nucleotides are TGTGCCAGCAGCTTGGAAGATAATCAGCCCCAGCATTTT. Translation gives CASSLEDNQPQHF.

Only a few counts were recorded for this clonotype. V usage is TRBV9 and J usage is TRBJ2-7; the match to TRBD2 covers 11 bases. V lost 3 bases to trimming and J lost 4 bases; unmatched junction nucleotides: 6. The germline V gene has CDR1 SGDLS and CDR2 YYNGEE. The CDR3 has 15 amino acids. The CDR3 nucleotides read TGTGCCAGCAGCGCGGGACTAGCGGAGGAGTACGAGCAGTACTTC. Residues: CASSAGLAEEYEQYF.

This clonotype turned up a few times. The chain links TRBV4-2 to TRBJ1-2; 9 positions match TRBD1. The CDR3 covers 15 residues. The germline gives CDR1 LGHNA, CDR2 YNFKEQ. V trimming: 1 base; J trimming: 6 bases; junction bases outside the gene matches: 6. The CDR3 DNA sequence: TGTGCCAGCAGCCAAGCATCCGGGACAGGGAATGGCTACACCTTC. As protein: CASSQASGTGNGYTF.

The CDR3 DNA sequence: TGTGCCAGCAGTTTAACCGCAGGAGATGAAAAACTGTTTTTT. It specifies CASSLTAGDEKLFF. The rearrangement joins TRBV28 to TRBJ1-4; no reliable D call. With 2 bases removed from V and 6 bases from J, the gap between germline ends came to 10 bases. Germline V gives CDR1 MDHEN, CDR2 SYDVKM. The CDR3 totals 14 residues.

This clonotype showed up many times. The rearrangement uses TRBV20-1 and TRBJ2-7; D gene uncertain. This CDR3 region has 10 residues. V lost 6 bases, J lost 9 bases, and 12 bases lay in between. Per germline, CDR1 DFQATT and CDR2 SNEGSKA (reference sequence). The CDR3 DNA is TGCAGTGCCGGACCGGAAGGGCAGTACTTC. It encodes CSAGPEGQYF.

This clonotype has a count of ten or more. V is TRBV12-3 or TRBV12-4 and J is TRBJ2-3; 7 bases are a match to TRBD1. V trimming: 5 bases; J trimming: 7 bases; junction bases outside the gene matches: 3. The CDR3 loop spans 12 amino acids. The CDR3 bases are TGTGCCAGCAGTCTGACAGGGAATACGCAGTATTTT. Protein product: CASSLTGNTQYF.

This clonotype showed up many times. This chain connects TRBV7-2 to TRBJ1-5; D not certain. This CDR3 has 14 amino acids. CDR1 is SGHTA, CDR2 FQGNSA, per germline. V was pared by 2 bases and J by 0 bases, with 5 bases between. The chain's CDR3 is CASSLSYSNQPQHF. The CDR3 DNA follows: TGTGCCAGCAGCTTATCGTATAGCAATCAGCCCCAGCATTTT.

This clonotype was counted many times. The chain employs TRBV6-1 and TRBJ2-7; D gene unclear. This CDR3 is 19 amino acids long. Trimming stripped 3 bases from V and 5 bases from J, with 29 bases between. Germline assignment: CDR1 MNHNS and CDR2 SASEGT. The CDR3 sequence is CASSDGIVGVRLLNDEQYF. As DNA, the CDR3 is TGTGCCAGCAGTGACGGTATAGTTGGAGTCCGGTTGTTAAATGACGAGCAGTACTTC.